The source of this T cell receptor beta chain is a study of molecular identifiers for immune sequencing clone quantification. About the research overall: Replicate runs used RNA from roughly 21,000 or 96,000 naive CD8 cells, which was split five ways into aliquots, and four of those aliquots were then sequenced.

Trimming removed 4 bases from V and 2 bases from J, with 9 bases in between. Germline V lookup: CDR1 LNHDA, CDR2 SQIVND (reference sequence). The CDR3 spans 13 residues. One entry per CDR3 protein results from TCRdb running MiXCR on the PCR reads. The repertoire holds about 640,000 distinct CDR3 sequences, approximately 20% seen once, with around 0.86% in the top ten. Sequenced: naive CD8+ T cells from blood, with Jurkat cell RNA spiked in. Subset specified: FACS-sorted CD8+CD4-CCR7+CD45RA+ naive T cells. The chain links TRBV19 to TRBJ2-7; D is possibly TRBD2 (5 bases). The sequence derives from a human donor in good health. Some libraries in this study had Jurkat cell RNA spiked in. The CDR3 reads CASSTGEAYEQYF. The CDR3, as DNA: TGTGCCAGTAGTACCGGGGAAGCCTACGAGCAGTACTTC.